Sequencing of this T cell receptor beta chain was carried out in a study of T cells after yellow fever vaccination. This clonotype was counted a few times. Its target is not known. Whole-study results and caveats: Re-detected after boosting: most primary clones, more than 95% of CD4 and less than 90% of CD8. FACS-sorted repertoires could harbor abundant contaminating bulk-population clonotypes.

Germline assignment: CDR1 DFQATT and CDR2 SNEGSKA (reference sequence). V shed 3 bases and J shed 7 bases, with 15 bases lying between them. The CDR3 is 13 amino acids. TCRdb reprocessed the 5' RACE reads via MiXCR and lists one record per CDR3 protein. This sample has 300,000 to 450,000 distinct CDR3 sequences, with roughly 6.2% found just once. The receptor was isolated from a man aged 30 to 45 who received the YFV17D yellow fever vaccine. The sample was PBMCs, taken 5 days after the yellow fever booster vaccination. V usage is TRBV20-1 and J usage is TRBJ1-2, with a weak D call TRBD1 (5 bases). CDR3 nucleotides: TGCAGTGCTAGGCCCCAGGGTGTGGGTGGCTACACCTTC. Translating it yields CSARPQGVGGYTF.